This T cell receptor beta chain was captured by sequencing in a study of blood T cells in healthy people across ages. For the second PCR, which ran for roughly 6 to 12 cycles, a sample-barcoded 5' primer and a J-beta primer mix were used. TCRdb passed the 5' RACE reads through MiXCR, listing each CDR3 protein once. The profile covers 700,000 or so distinct CDR3 sequences, with about 24% appearing a single time and about 20% taken by the ten largest. The CDR3 runs 13 residues. Sequencing used blood. The V and J genes are TRBV12-3 or TRBV12-4 and TRBJ2-7, with D hard to call. The end of the DNA is better explained by TRBJ2-1, so the J call may be wrong. This TCR derives from a man aged 65 to 79 in good health. The CDR3 sequence: CASSFMDVGEQFF. In nucleotides, the CDR3 is TGTGCCAGCAGTTTTATGGACGTAGGTGAGCAGTTCTTC.